This T cell receptor (beta chain) derives from a study of OX40 agonist ivuxolimab in advanced cancers. This CDR3 is 17 amino acids long. V lost 4 bases and J lost 4; bases outside the gene matches: 9. Looked up from germline, CDR1 is SGDLS and CDR2 is YYNGEE. Generated by immunoSEQ multiplex PCR, the TCRdb table keeps only in-frame clones and is missing some. The sample holds 50,000 to 65,000 clones; around 85% are singletons and the top ten take 6.5% to 7.5%. The receptor comes from an adult with an advanced solid tumor such as melanoma, head and neck, liver or kidney cancer. The sequencing here drew on CD4+ or CD8+ T cells sorted from blood, taken in a trial of the OX40 agonist ivuxolimab. The gene calls are TRBV9 and TRBJ2-1; 12 bases fit TRBD1. The CDR3 sequence is CASSQTGQGAGYNEQFF. In nucleotides, the CDR3 is TGTGCCAGCAGCCAGACGGGACAGGGGGCGGGTTACAATGAGCAGTTCTTC.